This TCR beta chain was captured in a study of T cell clones after liver transplantation. The protocol was immunoSEQ multiplex PCR, while the TCRdb copy is restricted to in-frame clones and leaves out a portion. The table has 45,000 to 55,000 clones, approximately 84% seen once; the top ten hold around 8.5%. This specimen was CD4+ T cells from blood, taken before liver transplant. This TCR came from a human donor who received a liver transplant.

The CDR3 loop is CASSSRPPQPQHF. CDR3 nucleotide sequence: TGTGCCAGCAGCTCTAGACCCCCTCAGCCCCAGCATTTT. The chain recombines TRBV9 with TRBJ1-5, with no clear D. The CDR3 loop spans 13 amino acids. Trimming cost V 4 bases and J 6 bases, with 11 bases left between them. Germline V gene lookup returns CDR1 SGDLS and CDR2 YYNGEE. Filled out from reference TRBV9 and TRBJ1-5, the complete variable domain reads DSGVTQTPKHLITATGQRVTLRCSPRSGDLSVYWYQQSLDQGLQFLIQYYNGEERAKGNILERFSAQQFPDLHSELNLSSLELGDSALYFCASSSRPPQPQHFGDGTRLSIL.